Below are 10 T cell receptor beta chains sequenced from a single sample in a study of blood T cell repertoires in COVID-19 (dated by TCRdb to 2020 to 2021). Libraries were made using the immunoSEQ multiplex PCR assay. Held by TCRdb, this immuneACCESS table contains in-frame sequences only and omits some clones. Under half of the omission traces to an unresolved V gene where checked; the cause of the rest is unknown. The sample data list hundreds of thousands of clones, and 82% of these were observed just once. The ten largest clones capture more than 4% of the sample. Sequencing used PBMCs or T cells enriched from blood (not recorded which). The receptors stem from a man aged 35-49 years who had been exposed to COVID-19.

V is TRBV30 and J is TRBJ2-5; 8 bases match TRBD1. Per germline, CDR1 GTSNPN and CDR2 SVGIG (reference sequence). This CDR3 comprises 14 residues. The trim removed 2 bases at V and 5 bases at J, leaving 7 bases unmatched. CDR3 sequence (DNA): TGTGCCTGGAGTAACACAGGGGGGCGGGAGACCCAGTACTTC. It specifies CAWSNTGGRETQYF.

This clone was found a few times. The rearrangement uses TRBV6-5 and TRBJ2-7, with TRBD2 matching over 12 bases. The CDR3 covers 15 residues. V lost 2 bases to trimming and J lost 1 base; unmatched junction nucleotides: 0. Germline V lookup: CDR1 MNHEY, CDR2 SVGAGI. The DNA for the CDR3 is TGTGCCAGCAGTTACGGACTAGCGGGATCCTACGAGCAGTACTTC. Protein sequence: CASSYGLAGSYEQYF.

At least ten counts were recorded for this clone. The gene calls are TRBV6-1 and TRBJ1-1, with D possibly TRBD1 on 5 matching bases. The CDR3 length is 14 residues. CDR1 and CDR2 from the germline V gene are MNHNS and SASEGT. V lost 3 bases, J lost 11 bases, and 19 bases lay in between. The CDR3 DNA reads as TGTGCCAGCAGTGAGCATTCAGGGCTCTCTCAGGCTTTCTTT. Amino acids: CASSEHSGLSQAFF.

This sequence joins TRBV24-1 and TRBJ1-2; D is undetermined. CDR3 length equals 13 residues. The ends were cut back, 3 bases at V and 6 bases at J, with 10 bases in the middle. From germline, CDR1 is KGHDR and CDR2 SFDVKD. The CDR3 DNA reads as TGTGCCACCAGTGATAACACCCACGATGGCTACACCTTC. It translates to CATSDNTHDGYTF.

In DNA, the CDR3 is TGCGCCAGCAGTCACCAGGGGATCGAGCTCGAGCAGTACTTC. Translating gives CASSHQGIELEQYF. The chain couples TRBV4-1 to TRBJ2-7; a possible D gene is TRBD1 (6 bases). The germline V gene has CDR1 MGHRA and CDR2 YSYEKL. The CDR3 covers 14 residues. V was cut by 6 bases and J by 6 bases, with 18 bases left in between.

This CDR3 reads CASRGTASTNEKLFF. In DNA form, the CDR3 reads TGTGCCAGTCGGGGGACGGCCTCAACTAATGAAAAACTGTTTTTT. The J gene is TRBJ1-4, the V gene TRBV19, with D possibly matching TRBD1 (5 bases). Germline loops: CDR1 LNHDA, CDR2 SQIVND (reference sequence). Trimming shortened V by 8 bases and J by 0 bases, and 13 bases separated the two germline ends. The CDR3 spans 15 residues.

CDR3: CASGAGANSGNTIYF. The CDR3 bases are TGTGCTAGTGGGGCGGGGGCAAACTCTGGAAACACCATATATTTT. The chain uses TRBV12-5 and TRBJ1-3; possible D gene TRBD1, 6 bases. Germline V lookup: CDR1 LGHNT, CDR2 FRNRAP. The CDR3 totals 15 residues. V was trimmed by 6 bases and J by 0 bases, leaving 12 bases between them.

The chain uses TRBV4-1 and TRBJ2-3; D gene ambiguous. Trimming cost V 1 base and J 0 bases, with 8 bases left between them. Per germline, CDR1 MGHRA and CDR2 YSYEKL. There are 15 residues in the CDR3. CDR3 coding DNA: TGCGCCAGCAGCCAAGTCTATCCTAGCACAGATACGCAGTATTTT. Its protein product is CASSQVYPSTDTQYF.

CDR3 sequence reads: CASSREILAGVGETQYF. As DNA, the CDR3 is TGTGCCAGCAGCCGAGAAATACTAGCGGGAGTCGGGGAGACCCAGTACTTC. The genes are TRBV3-1 (or the pseudogene TRBV3-2) and TRBJ2-5; TRBD2 aligns across 11 bases. This CDR3 has 17 amino acids. J was trimmed by 5 bases and V by 4 bases; bases with no gene match: 12. The germline V gene encodes CDR1 LGHDT and CDR2 YNNKEL (reference sequence).

This chain uses TRBV4-1 with TRBJ2-7, with TRBD2 as a possible D gene (6 bases). Germline CDR1 MGHRA, CDR2 YSYEKL. The V end lost 4 bases, the J end lost 0 bases, and 19 bases lay between the germline ends. This CDR3 has 17 amino acids. The CDR3 is CASSPMGGTSPSYEQYF. CDR3 nucleotide sequence: TGCGCCAGCAGCCCGATGGGGGGAACGAGTCCCTCCTACGAGCAGTACTTC.